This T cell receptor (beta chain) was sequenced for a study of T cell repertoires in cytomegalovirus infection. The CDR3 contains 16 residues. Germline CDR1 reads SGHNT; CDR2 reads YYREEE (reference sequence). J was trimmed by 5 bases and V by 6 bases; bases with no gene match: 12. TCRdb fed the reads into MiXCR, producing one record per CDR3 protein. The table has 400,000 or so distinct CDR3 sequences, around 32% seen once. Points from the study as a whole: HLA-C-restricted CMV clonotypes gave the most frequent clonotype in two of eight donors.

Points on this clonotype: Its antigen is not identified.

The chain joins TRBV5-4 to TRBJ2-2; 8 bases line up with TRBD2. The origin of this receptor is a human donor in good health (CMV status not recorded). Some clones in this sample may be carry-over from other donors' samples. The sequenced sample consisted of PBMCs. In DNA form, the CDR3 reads TGTGCCAGCACAGCAGCCGACGCGGGGGGTACCGGGGAGCTGTTTTTT. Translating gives CASTAADAGGTGELFF.